This TCR beta chain was found in a study of T cell repertoires in cytomegalovirus infection. The V end was cut by 3 bases, the J end by 3 bases, with 13 bases between. This CDR3 has 15 residues. In germline, CDR1 is SGHTA, CDR2 FQGNSA. This clonotype was seen many times. TCRdb passed the reads through MiXCR, listing each CDR3 protein once. The sample lists about 490,000 distinct CDR3 sequences, approximately 25% occurring once. Material: PBMCs. V and J are TRBV7-2 and TRBJ2-3; the D gene is possibly TRBD1 (5 bases). The receptor comes from a human donor in good health (CMV status not recorded). Some clones in this sample may be carry-over from other donors' samples. The CDR3 DNA is TGTGCCAGCAGCTTGATGTTCAGGGTGACAGATACGCAGTATTTT. Residues: CASSLMFRVTDTQYF. The whole variable domain, filled in from reference TRBV7-2 and TRBJ2-3, reads GAGVSQSPSNKVTEKGKDVELRCDPISGHTALYWYRQSLGQGLEFLIYFQGNSAPDKSGLPSDRFSAERTGGSVSTLTIQRTQQEDSAVYLCASSLMFRVTDTQYFGPGTRLTVL.